The present T cell receptor (beta chain) was sequenced within a study of CD8 T cells in Susac syndrome. Looked up from germline, CDR1 is SGHRS and CDR2 is YFSETQ. J gave up 3 bases and V 4 bases, and 9 bases lay outside the gene matches. The CDR3 extends over 15 amino acids. RNA, at about 0.45 to 1 ug, was reverse transcribed with random hexamers. From the immunoSEQ multiplex PCR reads, TCRdb called clonotypes with MiXCR, one entry per CDR3 protein. The sample lists about 120,000 distinct CDR3 sequences, 94% seen once, with approximately 0.12% in the top ten. This TCR was sampled from a human donor with multiple sclerosis. Sample: CD4+ T cells from PBMCs. The chain couples TRBV5-1 to TRBJ1-2; 7 nucleotides match TRBD1. CDR3 in DNA: TGCGCCAGCAGCCTTCTCGACAGGGAACACTATGGCTACACCTTC. Translated, it gives CASSLLDREHYGYTF.